This T cell receptor beta chain was captured in a study of OX40 agonist ivuxolimab in advanced cancers. Study-wide background: Patients in the trial were receiving intravenous ivuxolimab every 2 weeks, at doses of 0.01 to 10 mg/kg. A mean age of 60 years, range about 20 to 79, was recorded, and over 65% were male. Overall study results and limits: There was clonal expansion of CD4+ and CD8+ blood T cells by week 6 at 0.1 to 3.0 mg/kg. CD8+ T cells averaged more expanded clones than CD4+.

The CDR3 contains 14 residues. With 5 bases clipped from V and 7 bases from J, the junction kept 6 bases outside the gene matches. Germline assignment: CDR1 ENHRY and CDR2 SYGVKD. Only in-frame clones appear in the TCRdb table, and some are missing; sequencing was by immunoSEQ multiplex PCR. The sample comprises 65,000 to 85,000 clones, 85% of which are singletons, and 0.83% rests with the top ten. To note about this clone: Its antigen is still unknown.

The TCR was taken from an adult with an advanced solid tumor such as melanoma, head and neck, liver or kidney cancer. The chain uses TRBV10-3 and TRBJ1-5, with 9 bases lining up with TRBD1. The sample here was CD4+ or CD8+ T cells sorted from blood, taken in a trial of the OX40 agonist ivuxolimab. The CDR3 loop reads CAISRRTGDQPQHF. As DNA, the CDR3 is TGTGCCATCAGTCGGCGGACAGGGGACCAGCCCCAGCATTTT.